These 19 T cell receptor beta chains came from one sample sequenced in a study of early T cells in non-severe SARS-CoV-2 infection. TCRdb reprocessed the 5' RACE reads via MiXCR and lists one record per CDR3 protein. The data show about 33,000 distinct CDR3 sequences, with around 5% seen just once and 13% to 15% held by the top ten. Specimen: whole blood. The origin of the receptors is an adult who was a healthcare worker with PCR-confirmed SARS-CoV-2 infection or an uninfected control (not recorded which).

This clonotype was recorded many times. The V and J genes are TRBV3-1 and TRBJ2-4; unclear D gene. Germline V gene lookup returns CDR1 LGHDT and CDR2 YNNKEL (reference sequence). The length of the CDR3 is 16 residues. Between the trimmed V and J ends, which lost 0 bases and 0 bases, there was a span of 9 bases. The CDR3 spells CASSQDRRIAKNIQYF. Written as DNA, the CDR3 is TGTGCCAGCAGCCAAGACAGGAGAATAGCCAAAAACATTCAGTACTTC.

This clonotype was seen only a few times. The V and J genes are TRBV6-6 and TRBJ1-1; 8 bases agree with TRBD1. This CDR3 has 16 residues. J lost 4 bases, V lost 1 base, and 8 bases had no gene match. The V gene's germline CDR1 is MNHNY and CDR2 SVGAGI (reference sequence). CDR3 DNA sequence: TGTGCCAGCAGTTACTGGGCAGGGGGCGCGGGCACTGAAGCTTTCTTT. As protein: CASSYWAGGAGTEAFF.

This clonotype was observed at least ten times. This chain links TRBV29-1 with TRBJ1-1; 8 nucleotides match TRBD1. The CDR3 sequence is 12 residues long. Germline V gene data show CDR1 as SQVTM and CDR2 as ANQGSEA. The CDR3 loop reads CSAGGSGTEAFF. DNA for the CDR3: TGCAGTGCAGGGGGCTCGGGCACTGAAGCTTTCTTT.

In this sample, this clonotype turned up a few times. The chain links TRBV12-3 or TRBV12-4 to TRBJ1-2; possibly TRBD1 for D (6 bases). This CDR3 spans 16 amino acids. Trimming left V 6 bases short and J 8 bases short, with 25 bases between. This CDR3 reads CASRPDGTTGRRGYTF. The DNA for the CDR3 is TGTGCCAGCAGACCGGACGGGACAACGGGGCGTCGGGGCTACACCTTC.

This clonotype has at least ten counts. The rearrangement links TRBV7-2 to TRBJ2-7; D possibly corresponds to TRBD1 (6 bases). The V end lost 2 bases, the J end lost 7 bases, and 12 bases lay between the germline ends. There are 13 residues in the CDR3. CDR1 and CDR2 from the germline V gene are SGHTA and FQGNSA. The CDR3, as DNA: TGTGCCAGCAGCTTATGGACAGCGCAAGAGCAGTACTTC. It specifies CASSLWTAQEQYF.

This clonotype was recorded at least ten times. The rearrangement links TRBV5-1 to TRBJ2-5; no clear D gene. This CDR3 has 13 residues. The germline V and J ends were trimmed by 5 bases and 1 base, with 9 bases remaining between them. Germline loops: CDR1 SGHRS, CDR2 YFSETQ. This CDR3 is CASSEQSQETQYF. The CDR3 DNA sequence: TGCGCCAGCAGTGAACAATCCCAAGAGACCCAGTACTTC.

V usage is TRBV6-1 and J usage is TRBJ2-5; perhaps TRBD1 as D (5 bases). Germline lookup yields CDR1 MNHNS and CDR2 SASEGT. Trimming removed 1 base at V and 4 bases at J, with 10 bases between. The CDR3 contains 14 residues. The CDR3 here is CASSEGGMVETQYF. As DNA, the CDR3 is TGTGCCAGCAGTGAAGGGGGCATGGTAGAGACCCAGTACTTC.

Here the CDR3 DNA reads TGTGCCAGCAGTGTACGTATCGACGAGCAGTACTTC. As protein: CASSVRIDEQYF. The chain uses TRBV2 and TRBJ2-7; D gene unclear. Germline V gives CDR1 SNHLY, CDR2 FYNNEI. The CDR3 totals 12 residues. Deletions cut 4 bases from V and 5 bases from J, with 9 bases between.

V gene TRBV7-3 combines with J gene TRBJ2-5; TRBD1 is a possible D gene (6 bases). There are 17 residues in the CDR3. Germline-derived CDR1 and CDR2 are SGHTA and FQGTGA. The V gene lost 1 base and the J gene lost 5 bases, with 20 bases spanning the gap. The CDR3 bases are TGTGCCAGCAGCTTAATGGGGGCAGCCAACCCTAGGGAGACCCAGTACTTC. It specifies CASSLMGAANPRETQYF.

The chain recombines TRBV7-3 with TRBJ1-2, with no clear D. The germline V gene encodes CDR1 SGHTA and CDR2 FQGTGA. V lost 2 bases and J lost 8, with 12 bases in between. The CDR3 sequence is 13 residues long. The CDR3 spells CASSLRNKEGYTF. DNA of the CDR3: TGTGCCAGCAGCTTACGGAACAAGGAGGGCTACACCTTC.

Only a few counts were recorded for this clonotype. The CDR3 DNA is TGTGCCAGCAGCAACCGGCCAGGGGCGGATACGCAGTATTTT. Protein product: CASSNRPGADTQYF. This chain uses TRBV7-8 with TRBJ2-3, with a weak D call TRBD1 (6 bases). The CDR3 loop spans 14 amino acids. With 5 bases removed from V and 6 bases from J, the gap between germline ends came to 15 bases. Germline V gene lookup returns CDR1 SGHVS and CDR2 FQNEAQ.

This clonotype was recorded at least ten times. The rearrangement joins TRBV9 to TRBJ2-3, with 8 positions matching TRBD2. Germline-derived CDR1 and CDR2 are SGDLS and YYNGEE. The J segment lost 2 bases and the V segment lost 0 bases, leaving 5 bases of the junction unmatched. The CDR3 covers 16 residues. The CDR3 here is CASSVDERGTTDTQYF. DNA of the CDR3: TGTGCCAGCAGCGTAGACGAGCGGGGGACCACAGATACGCAGTATTTT. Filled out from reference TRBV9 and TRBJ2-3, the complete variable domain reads DSGVTQTPKHLITATGQRVTLRCSPRSGDLSVYWYQQSLDQGLQFLIQYYNGEERAKGNILERFSAQQFPDLHSELNLSSLELGDSALYFCASSVDERGTTDTQYFGPGTRLTVL.

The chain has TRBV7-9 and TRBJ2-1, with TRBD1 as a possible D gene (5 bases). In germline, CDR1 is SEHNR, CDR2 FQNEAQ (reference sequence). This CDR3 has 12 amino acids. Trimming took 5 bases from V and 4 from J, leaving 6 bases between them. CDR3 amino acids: CASSHRYNEQFF. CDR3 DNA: TGTGCCAGCAGCCACAGGTACAATGAGCAGTTCTTC. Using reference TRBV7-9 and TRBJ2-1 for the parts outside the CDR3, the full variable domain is DTGVSQNPRHKITKRGQNVTFRCDPISEHNRLYWYRQTLGQGPEFLTYFQNEAQLEKSRLLSDRFSAERPKGSFSTLEIQRTEQGDSAMYLCASSHRYNEQFFGPGTRLTVL.

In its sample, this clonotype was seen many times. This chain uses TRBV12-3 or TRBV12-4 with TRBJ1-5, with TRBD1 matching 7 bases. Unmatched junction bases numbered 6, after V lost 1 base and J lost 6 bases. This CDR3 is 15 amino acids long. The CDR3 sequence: CASSLDRGLGQPQHF. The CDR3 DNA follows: TGTGCCAGCAGTTTAGACAGGGGCTTGGGTCAGCCCCAGCATTTT.

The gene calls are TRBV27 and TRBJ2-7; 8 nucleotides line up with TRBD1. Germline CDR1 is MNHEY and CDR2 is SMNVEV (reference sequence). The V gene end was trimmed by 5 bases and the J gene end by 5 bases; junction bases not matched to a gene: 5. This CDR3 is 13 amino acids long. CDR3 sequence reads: CASSPRQGNEQYF. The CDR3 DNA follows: TGTGCCAGCAGTCCGCGACAGGGGAACGAGCAGTACTTC.

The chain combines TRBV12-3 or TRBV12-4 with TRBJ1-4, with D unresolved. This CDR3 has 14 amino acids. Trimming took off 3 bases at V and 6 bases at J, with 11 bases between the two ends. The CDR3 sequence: CASSFSGIDEKLFF. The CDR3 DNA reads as TGTGCCAGCAGTTTCTCGGGGATTGATGAAAAACTGTTTTTT.

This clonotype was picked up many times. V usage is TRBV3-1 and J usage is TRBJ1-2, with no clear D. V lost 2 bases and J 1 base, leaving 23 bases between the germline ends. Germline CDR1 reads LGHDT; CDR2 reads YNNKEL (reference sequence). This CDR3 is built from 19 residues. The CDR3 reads CASSQTREARLELNYGYTF. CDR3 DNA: TGTGCCAGCAGCCAAACACGGGAAGCCCGTCTGGAGCTTAACTATGGCTACACCTTC.

Written as DNA, the CDR3 is TGTGCCAGCACCCCCGGACTAGCGGGGGGGCTGGATGAGCAGTTCTTC. Amino acids: CASTPGLAGGLDEQFF. J is TRBJ2-1 and V is TRBV7-3, with 15 bases matching TRBD2. V gave up 7 bases and J gave up 8 bases; unmatched junction bases: 9. CDR3 length equals 16 residues. The germline CDR1 and CDR2 sequences are SGHTA and FQGTGA.

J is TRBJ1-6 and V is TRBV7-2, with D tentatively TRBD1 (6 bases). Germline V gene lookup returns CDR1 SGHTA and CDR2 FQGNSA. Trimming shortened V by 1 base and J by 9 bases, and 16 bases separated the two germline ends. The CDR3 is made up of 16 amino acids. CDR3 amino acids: CASSLGVSGVGSPLHF. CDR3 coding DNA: TGTGCCAGCAGCTTAGGAGTTTCAGGGGTAGGTTCACCCCTCCACTTT.